The 27 T cell receptor beta chains below come from one sample, sequenced in a study of shared clonotypes between healthy human individuals. Libraries were prepared by immunoSEQ multiplex PCR; TCRdb keeps only in-frame clonotypes and omits some of them. This table holds 2 million to 2.5 million clones, approximately 95% found once. Sequenced material: naive CD4+ T cells from PBMCs. Subset in this sample: CD45RA+ positively selected. The receptor set was obtained from a man between 18 and 35 years old in good health. Some clones in this sample may be carry-over from other donors' samples.

The V gene is TRBV7-2, the J gene TRBJ2-2, with unresolved D. This CDR3 spans 14 amino acids. Germline V gives CDR1 SGHTA, CDR2 FQGNSA. Trimming stripped 5 bases from V and 4 bases from J, with 11 bases between. CDR3 bases: TGTGCCAGCAGCACTCAGACTGCCACCGGGGAGCTGTTTTTT. Translation gives CASSTQTATGELFF.

The J gene is TRBJ1-2, the V gene TRBV30; D remains unclear. The V gene's germline CDR1 is GTSNPN and CDR2 SVGIG (reference sequence). V was clipped by 7 bases and J by 6 bases, with 18 bases between them. The CDR3 extends over 13 amino acids. The CDR3 here is CASALDGPNGYTF. The CDR3 bases are TGTGCCTCTGCCCTCGACGGACCAAATGGCTACACCTTC. Supplemented by reference TRBV30 and TRBJ1-2, the full variable domain reads SQTIHQWPATLVQPVGSPLSLECTVEGTSNPNLYWYRQAAGRGLQLLFYSVGIGQISSEVPQNLSASRPQDRQFILSSKKLLLSDSGFYLCASALDGPNGYTFGSGTRLTVV.

This clone was observed once. V usage is TRBV25-1 and J usage is TRBJ2-3; D remains unclear. The germline V gene has CDR1 MGHDK and CDR2 SYGVNS. V gave up 5 bases and J gave up 0 bases, with 9 bases separating them. The CDR3 loop spans 14 amino acids. This chain's CDR3 is CASSPLTSTDTQYF. DNA for the CDR3: TGTGCCAGCAGTCCCCTGACTAGCACAGATACGCAGTATTTT.

V and J are TRBV9 and TRBJ2-3; D unclear. Germline CDR1 SGDLS, CDR2 YYNGEE. The CDR3 runs to 15 residues. V gave up 3 bases and J gave up 0 bases, with 11 bases separating them. CDR3 in amino acids: CASSEDGFSTDTQYF. DNA of the CDR3: TGTGCCAGCAGCGAGGACGGCTTTAGCACAGATACGCAGTATTTT.

The V gene is TRBV6-5, the J gene TRBJ1-2; D uncertain. The CDR3 covers 13 residues. Germline CDR1 reads MNHEY; CDR2 reads SVGAGI. V was shortened by 6 bases and J by 8 bases, with 16 bases between the two germline ends. CDR3: CASSAQPFGGYTF. The CDR3, as DNA: TGTGCCAGCAGCGCACAGCCGTTCGGAGGCTACACCTTC.

The CDR3 sequence is CASSQLAGNNEQFF. CDR3 sequence (DNA): TGCGCCAGCAGCCAACTAGCGGGGAACAATGAGCAGTTCTTC. The genes are TRBV5-1 and TRBJ2-1; TRBD2 matches at 10 bases. In germline, CDR1 is SGHRS, CDR2 YFSETQ. The length of the CDR3 is 14 residues. With 4 bases clipped from V and 5 bases from J, the junction kept 3 bases outside the gene matches.

Only one count was recorded for this clone. The genes are TRBV6-1 and TRBJ2-7, with D perhaps given as TRBD1 or TRBD2 (6 bases each). Trimming cost V 7 bases and J 6 bases, with 19 bases left between them. Germline V gene lookup returns CDR1 MNHNS and CDR2 SASEGT. The CDR3 runs to 14 residues. The CDR3 is CASTVRMGGGEQYF. CDR3 sequence (DNA): TGTGCCAGCACCGTCCGGATGGGGGGCGGCGAGCAGTACTTC.

The CDR3 region has the DNA TGTGCCAGCAGCTTAAACAGGGGCTACACCGGGGAGCTGTTTTTT. This translates into CASSLNRGYTGELFF. The V gene is TRBV28, the J gene TRBJ2-2; 7 bases agree with TRBD1. The CDR3 is 15 residues long. Trimming removed 6 bases from V and 3 bases from J; junction bases left unmatched: 7. Germline V gene sequence: CDR1 MDHEN, CDR2 SYDVKM.

This clone has a handful of counts. V usage is TRBV30 and J usage is TRBJ1-5; D unresolved. The length of the CDR3 is 14 residues. CDR1 is GTSNPN and CDR2 is SVGIG in the germline V gene (reference sequence). Trimming stripped 2 bases from V and 7 bases from J, with 15 bases between. The CDR3 spells CAWSPGLPPQPQHF. The CDR3 nucleotides are TGTGCCTGGAGTCCCGGACTCCCGCCACAGCCCCAGCATTTT.

This chain uses TRBV28 with TRBJ2-3; TRBD1 matches 7 bases. Germline values: CDR1 MDHEN, CDR2 SYDVKM. The CDR3 is 14 residues long. J was trimmed by 1 base and V by 10 bases; bases with no gene match: 8. The CDR3 coding sequence is TGTGCCAACAGGCAACAGGGGCGCACAGATACGCAGTATTTT. This codes for CANRQQGRTDTQYF.

This clone was counted once. J is TRBJ2-1 and V is TRBV2, with TRBD2 matching 7 bases. Germline lookup yields CDR1 SNHLY and CDR2 FYNNEI. The CDR3 loop spans 14 amino acids. V trimming: 6 bases; J trimming: 4 bases; junction bases outside the gene matches: 6. CDR3: CASRTREWYNEQFF. The CDR3 DNA reads TGTGCCAGCAGGACGCGGGAGTGGTACAATGAGCAGTTCTTC.

The chain is built from TRBV2 and TRBJ2-3, with D maybe TRBD2 (6 bases). The length of the CDR3 is 13 residues. Trimming shortened V by 3 bases and J by 6 bases, and 10 bases separated the two germline ends. Germline CDR1 reads SNHLY; CDR2 reads FYNNEI. The CDR3 nucleotides read TGTGCCAGCAGTGAGGAGGGGACCGATACGCAGTATTTT. Amino acid sequence: CASSEEGTDTQYF.

The V call is TRBV10-3, the J call TRBJ2-3, with 7 bases aligning to TRBD2. V shed 3 bases and J 3 bases; nucleotides not matched to a gene: 9. The CDR3 extends over 16 amino acids. CDR1 is ENHRY and CDR2 is SYGVKD in the germline V gene. The CDR3 here is CAISEVPAGKTDTQYF. CDR3 DNA: TGTGCCATCAGTGAAGTCCCAGCGGGAAAAACAGATACGCAGTATTTT.

This chain uses TRBV18 with TRBJ2-1; 7 bases line up with TRBD2. CDR1 and CDR2 from the germline V gene are KGHSH and LQKENI. V lost 0 bases to trimming and J lost 4 bases; unmatched junction nucleotides: 9. The CDR3 has 17 residues. The CDR3 DNA reads TGTGCCAGCTCACCACCCTCTTCTAGCGGAACTTACAATGAGCAGTTCTTC. Translation gives CASSPPSSSGTYNEQFF.

The rearrangement joins TRBV28 to TRBJ1-3; no clear D. Trimming took off 5 bases at V and 0 bases at J, with 8 bases between the two ends. The CDR3 is 14 residues long. Germline assignment: CDR1 MDHEN and CDR2 SYDVKM. The CDR3 bases are TGTGCCAGCAGTGAGGTTTTCTCTGGAAACACCATATATTTT. Protein sequence: CASSEVFSGNTIYF.

J is TRBJ1-2 and V is TRBV7-2, with TRBD1 as a possible D gene (6 bases). This CDR3 spans 12 amino acids. The germline V and J ends were trimmed by 6 bases and 8 bases, with 13 bases remaining between them. Germline V lookup: CDR1 SGHTA, CDR2 FQGNSA. Written as DNA, the CDR3 is TGTGCCAGCAGGTTTCAGGGGAGCGGCTACACCTTC. It translates to CASRFQGSGYTF.

This chain links TRBV6-1 with TRBJ2-5, with 11 nucleotides matching TRBD1. CDR1 MNHNS and CDR2 SASEGT come from the germline V gene. The CDR3 runs 14 residues. The V segment lost 8 bases and the J segment 4 bases; nucleotides outside the gene matches: 6. For the CDR3, the DNA is TGTGCCAGCCGGACAGGGGGCTTGGGAGAGACCCAGTACTTC. Its translation is CASRTGGLGETQYF.

The V gene is TRBV6-1, the J gene TRBJ2-5; D possibly uses TRBD1 or TRBD2 (6 bases each). Germline-derived CDR1 and CDR2 are MNHNS and SASEGT. The CDR3 runs to 15 residues. V lost 2 bases, J lost 5 bases, and 15 bases lay in between. The CDR3 is CASSESLGGRETQYF. CDR3 coding DNA: TGTGCCAGCAGTGAATCGTTGGGGGGCCGGGAGACCCAGTACTTC.

The chain employs TRBV10-3 and TRBJ2-2; tentatively, D is TRBD2 (5 bases). The germline CDR1 and CDR2 sequences are ENHRY and SYGVKD. The CDR3 length is 14 residues. The ends were cut back, 7 bases at V and 1 base at J, with 10 bases in the middle. The CDR3 reads CAITSEGNTGELFF. DNA of the CDR3: TGTGCCATCACGTCCGAGGGGAACACCGGGGAGCTGTTTTTT.

This sequence joins TRBV11-2 and TRBJ2-5; the D is unclear. CDR1 is SGHAT, CDR2 FQNNGV, per germline. V lost 6 bases, J lost 2 bases, and 7 bases lay in between. This CDR3 has 12 residues. The CDR3 nucleotides read TGTGCCAGCAGTTTCATTCAAGAGACCCAGTACTTC. This translates into CASSFIQETQYF.

J is TRBJ2-1 and V is TRBV2, with 10 bases identical to TRBD2. Germline V gives CDR1 SNHLY, CDR2 FYNNEI. J was trimmed by 2 bases and V by 7 bases; bases with no gene match: 5. There are 15 residues in the CDR3. DNA for the CDR3: TGTGCCAGCATGGCCCTAGCGGGAGCCTACAATGAGCAGTTCTTC. It specifies CASMALAGAYNEQFF.

J is TRBJ2-2 and V is TRBV27, with TRBD2 matching 8 bases. The V segment lost 5 bases and the J segment 3 bases; nucleotides outside the gene matches: 5. CDR3 length: 15 amino acids. CDR1 is MNHEY, CDR2 SMNVEV, per germline (reference sequence). The CDR3 here is CASSAIAGYTGELFF. Here the CDR3 DNA reads TGTGCCAGCAGTGCGATAGCGGGATACACCGGGGAGCTGTTTTTT.

V and J are TRBV5-1 and TRBJ2-5, with 13 bases matching TRBD2. Germline CDR1 is SGHRS and CDR2 is YFSETQ. Unmatched junction bases numbered 13, after V lost 0 bases and J lost 5 bases. This CDR3 is 19 amino acids long. The CDR3 is CASSLGTLAGGPLQETQYF. The CDR3 nucleotides read TGCGCCAGCAGCTTGGGGACACTAGCGGGAGGGCCCTTGCAGGAGACCCAGTACTTC.

The V gene is TRBV6-5, the J gene TRBJ2-7; 7 bases are a match to TRBD1. This CDR3 is built from 12 residues. Trimming cost V 10 bases and J 4 bases; bases outside gene matches: 7. Germline values: CDR1 MNHEY, CDR2 SVGAGI. In nucleotides, the CDR3 is TGTGCCACCCGGACAGGTCCTTACGAGCAGTACTTC. Its translation: CATRTGPYEQYF.

This clone was detected a few times. The chain joins TRBV19 to TRBJ1-4; D unclear. The CDR3 has 15 amino acids. Germline V CDR1 and CDR2: LNHDA, SQIVND (reference sequence). The V and J ends lost 5 bases and 3 bases respectively, with 13 bases between them. CDR3 sequence (DNA): TGTGCCAGTAGTTTCAGGCGAACGGCTAATGAAAAACTGTTTTTT. Translation: CASSFRRTANEKLFF.

V is TRBV6-6 and J is TRBJ1-2; D remains ambiguous. Germline V gives CDR1 MNHNY, CDR2 SVGAGI (reference sequence). The V end lost 6 bases, the J end lost 3 bases, and 11 bases lay between the germline ends. The CDR3 has 13 amino acids. The CDR3 is CASSPSHYYGYTF. The CDR3 DNA is TGTGCCAGCAGCCCTAGTCATTACTATGGCTACACCTTC.

On this clone itself: The same CDR3 also results from other DNA sequences found in this sample. The gene calls are TRBV5-1 and TRBJ2-5; D gene unclear. This CDR3 is built from 13 residues. Germline CDR1 and CDR2: SGHRS and YFSETQ. Trimming cost V 4 bases and J 2 bases, with 9 bases left between them. The DNA of the CDR3 is TGCGCCAGCAGCCCCCGGCCGCAAGAGACCCAGTACTTC. Amino acids: CASSPRPQETQYF. Combining the CDR3 with reference TRBV5-1 and TRBJ2-5 gives the whole variable domain KAGVTQTPRYLIKTRGQQVTLSCSPISGHRSVSWYQQTPGQGLQFLFEYFSETQRNKGNFPGRFSGRQFSNSRSEMNVSTLELGDSALYLCASSPRPQETQYFGPGTRLLVL.